Reported below is one T cell receptor beta chain. The antigen remains undetermined. A junction end diverges from the germline sequence, so it may reflect a read error. Time point given: newly diagnosed, previously untreated cHL patient sample. Repertoires were generated with immunoSEQ multiplex PCR, while TCRdb's copy carries only in-frame clones and drops some. This sample carries about 28,000 clones, more than 85% of them seen once, and the ten largest clones take 3.8%. This sample is part of a study of PD-1 blockade in classical Hodgkin lymphoma. Whole-study findings and limits: Healthy donors reportedly exceeded newly diagnosed patients in baseline TCR diversity.

The germline gives CDR1 SQVTM, CDR2 ANQGSEA. The CDR3 runs to 14 residues. This clonotype was sampled from a human donor with classical Hodgkin lymphoma. The chain has TRBV29-1 and TRBJ2-2; perhaps TRBD1 as D (6 bases). Sequencing input: peripheral blood mononuclear cells (PBMCs). For the CDR3, the DNA is TGCAGCGTGGAAGGACAGTCTAACACCGGGGAGCTGTTTTTT. Encoded protein: CSVEGQSNTGELFF.